A single sample gave rise to the 26 T cell receptor beta chains below, sequenced in a study of cytomegalovirus exposure and HLA in healthy donors (dated by TCRdb to about 2017). Libraries were constructed by the immunoSEQ multiplex PCR assay. For the multiplex PCR, a mixture combining 60 forward primers for TCR Vbeta segments and 13 reverse primers for TCR Jbeta segments was used. TCRdb re-hosts the immuneACCESS table, in-frame sequences only. Its copies lack some clones; in the studies checked, an unresolved V gene accounts for under half of them, and the cause for the rest is not known. This sample has fewer than 75,000 clones in its table, and 75% of those were observed once. Around 12% of the sample goes to the ten largest clones. The material sequenced was PBMCs. These receptors were taken from a man in his sixties or seventies in good health and CMV-seronegative.

V gene TRBV4-1 combines with J gene TRBJ2-5; a weak D match, TRBD2 (6 bases). The CDR3 length is 16 residues. Deletions cut 2 bases from V and 4 bases from J, with 17 bases between. Germline V lookup: CDR1 MGHRA, CDR2 YSYEKL. CDR3 sequence reads: CASSQQGGAKPETQYF. The CDR3 nucleotides read TGCGCCAGCAGCCAACAAGGCGGGGCCAAGCCAGAGACCCAGTACTTC.

The rearrangement joins TRBV6-5 to TRBJ1-2; 7 bases fit TRBD1. Per the germline V gene, CDR1 is MNHEY and CDR2 is SVGAGI. There are 13 residues in the CDR3. V gave up 5 bases and J gave up 10 bases; unmatched junction bases: 10. The CDR3 region is CASSSRQGDYYTF. The CDR3 region has the DNA TGTGCCAGCAGTAGCCGACAGGGTGACTACTACACCTTC.

The chain has TRBV10-2 and TRBJ1-6; D might be TRBD1 (6 bases). The germline V gene has CDR1 WSHSY and CDR2 SAAADI. Trimming removed 9 bases at V and 7 bases at J, with 13 bases between. The CDR3 sequence is 13 residues long. The CDR3 DNA reads as TGCGCCAGTTGGGGGCCGGAGAATTCACCCCTCCACTTT. Translated, it gives CASWGPENSPLHF.

The chain recombines TRBV10-1 with TRBJ2-5; D is perhaps TRBD1 (6 bases). Per the germline V gene, CDR1 is WNHNN and CDR2 is SYGVQD (reference sequence). V lost 3 bases to trimming and J lost 1 base, with 12 bases between them. The length of the CDR3 is 15 residues. DNA of the CDR3: TGCGCCAGCAGTGACGGACAGATCCCCCAAGAGACCCAGTACTTC. This codes for CASSDGQIPQETQYF.

The chain has TRBV7-2 and TRBJ1-5; D perhaps matches TRBD1 (6 bases). This CDR3 spans 14 amino acids. CDR1 SGHTA and CDR2 FQGNSA come from the germline V gene. Trimming took off 2 bases at V and 8 bases at J, with 13 bases between the two ends. The CDR3 is CASSLLLGTKPQHF. The CDR3 coding sequence is TGTGCCAGCAGCTTATTGCTTGGGACAAAGCCCCAGCATTTT.

The rearrangement uses TRBV4-3 and TRBJ2-1; TRBD2 is a possible D gene (6 bases). The CDR3 runs to 15 residues. Trimming removed 0 bases at V and 4 bases at J, with 10 bases between. Germline V gene data show CDR1 as LGHNA and CDR2 as YSLEER. The CDR3 sequence is CASSQEVAVYNEQFF. The CDR3 DNA reads as TGCGCCAGCAGCCAAGAGGTAGCGGTATACAATGAGCAGTTCTTC.

The gene calls are TRBV18 and TRBJ2-1, with 8 bases fitting TRBD2. The CDR3 has 16 amino acids. CDR1 and CDR2 from the germline V gene are KGHSH and LQKENI. V shed 3 bases and J 7 bases; nucleotides not matched to a gene: 11. In DNA form, the CDR3 reads TGTGCCAGCTCACCTACTTACGAGCGGGAGTGGAATGAGCAGTTCTTC. Translation: CASSPTYEREWNEQFF. The complete variable domain, with remaining parts taken from reference TRBV18 and TRBJ2-1, reads NAGVMQNPRHLVRRRGQEARLRCSPMKGHSHVYWYRQLPEEGLKFMVYLQKENIIDESGMPKERFSAEFPKEGPSILRIQQVVRGDSAAYFCASSPTYEREWNEQFFGPGTRLTVL.

The chain couples TRBV7-9 to TRBJ1-4, with 11 bases matching TRBD1. After removal of 5 bases from V and 3 bases from J, the junction contained 8 bases not matched to a gene. The germline V gene encodes CDR1 SEHNR and CDR2 FQNEAQ (reference sequence). The CDR3 contains 17 residues. CDR3 in DNA: TGTGCCAGCAGCCCCGGGACAGGGGGATATTCTAATGAAAAACTGTTTTTT. This encodes CASSPGTGGYSNEKLFF.

The J gene is TRBJ1-1, the V gene TRBV30, with a weak D call TRBD1 (5 bases). This CDR3 spans 16 amino acids. CDR1 is GTSNPN, CDR2 SVGIG, per germline (reference sequence). Trimming took 2 bases from V and 0 from J, leaving 16 bases between them. The chain's CDR3 is CAWSHRGRTVNTEAFF. CDR3 sequence (DNA): TGTGCCTGGAGTCATAGGGGTAGGACGGTGAACACTGAAGCTTTCTTT.

The chain is built from TRBV11-2 and TRBJ2-2; D not certain. V was cut by 4 bases and J by 3 bases, with 3 bases left in between. This CDR3 comprises 12 residues. Germline CDR1 and CDR2: SGHAT and FQNNGV. Written as DNA, the CDR3 is TGTGCCAGCAGCTCCTACACCGGGGAGCTGTTTTTT. It codes for CASSSYTGELFF.

The CDR3, as DNA: TGTGCCAGCAGTAGGGGGTTTGTTCAGCCCCAGCATTTT. This codes for CASSRGFVQPQHF. The V gene is TRBV28, the J gene TRBJ1-5, with D maybe TRBD1 (6 bases). The CDR3 is 13 residues long. Trimming cost V 5 bases and J 6 bases, with 11 bases left between them. Germline V gives CDR1 MDHEN, CDR2 SYDVKM.

This sequence joins TRBV4-3 and TRBJ1-1; D gene ambiguous. V lost 0 bases, J lost 4 bases, and 21 bases lay in between. This CDR3 contains 18 residues. Germline V CDR1 and CDR2: LGHNA, YSLEER. CDR3 sequence: CASSQDFARPPGGTEAFF. CDR3 in DNA: TGCGCCAGCAGCCAAGATTTCGCCAGGCCTCCCGGAGGCACTGAAGCTTTCTTT.

CDR3: CASSVGPSGSGMTETQYF. The CDR3 DNA follows: TGTGCCAGCAGCGTAGGCCCTAGCGGGAGTGGGATGACAGAGACCCAGTACTTC. This chain joins TRBV9 and TRBJ2-5; the match to TRBD2 covers 10 bases. With V trimmed by 0 bases and J by 4 bases, 12 bases remained unmatched. The CDR3 is made up of 18 amino acids. From germline, CDR1 is SGDLS and CDR2 YYNGEE.

The CDR3, as DNA: TGTGCCAGCAGCTTTCGACAGGGGGTGAACACTGAAGCTTTCTTT. Amino acids: CASSFRQGVNTEAFF. The V and J genes are TRBV7-9 and TRBJ1-1; 9 positions agree with TRBD1. Germline CDR1 SEHNR, CDR2 FQNEAQ (reference sequence). With V trimmed by 3 bases and J by 0 bases, 2 bases remained unmatched. This CDR3 has 15 residues.

The genes are TRBV9 and TRBJ2-5; the match to TRBD2 covers 13 bases. The CDR3 runs to 16 residues. CDR1 is SGDLS and CDR2 is YYNGEE in the germline V gene. J lost 4 bases, V lost 4 bases, and 7 bases had no gene match. DNA of the CDR3: TGTGCCAGCAGCCCGGGGACTAGCGGGGTACTAGAGACCCAGTACTTC. Its translation: CASSPGTSGVLETQYF. Together with reference TRBV9 and TRBJ2-5, the CDR3 gives the full variable domain: DSGVTQTPKHLITATGQRVTLRCSPRSGDLSVYWYQQSLDQGLQFLIQYYNGEERAKGNILERFSAQQFPDLHSELNLSSLELGDSALYFCASSPGTSGVLETQYFGPGTRLLVL.

The chain combines TRBV18 with TRBJ1-6; D is unclear. Germline loops: CDR1 KGHSH, CDR2 LQKENI. The CDR3 totals 14 residues. The ends were cut back, 5 bases at V and 0 bases at J, with 5 bases in the middle. The CDR3 region is CASSSSSYNSPLHF. DNA of the CDR3: TGTGCCAGCTCAAGTAGCTCCTATAATTCACCCCTCCACTTT.

Only a few counts were recorded for this clone. This rearrangement joins TRBV15 to TRBJ1-2; 7 bases match TRBD1. From germline, CDR1 is LNHNV and CDR2 YYDKDF (reference sequence). V was pared by 0 bases and J by 8 bases, with 3 bases of the junction left unmatched. There are 13 residues in the CDR3. The CDR3 DNA reads as TGTGCCACCAGCAGAGACGGAGGGGGCGGCTACACCTTC. Its protein is CATSRDGGGGYTF.

In its sample, this clone was seen once. J is TRBJ2-5 and V is TRBV5-1, with 13 bases identical to TRBD2. The CDR3 is 14 amino acids. With 4 bases clipped from V and 5 bases from J, the junction kept 2 bases outside the gene matches. The germline V gene has CDR1 SGHRS and CDR2 YFSETQ. As DNA, the CDR3 is TGCGCCAGCAGCCGGGGACTAGCGGGGGAGACCCAGTACTTC. Its translation: CASSRGLAGETQYF.

The CDR3 here is CASSLPGGSYEQYF. DNA for the CDR3: TGCGCCAGCAGCTTACCCGGGGGCTCCTACGAGCAGTACTTC. V and J are TRBV5-1 and TRBJ2-7; tentatively, D is TRBD2 (6 bases). Trimming took 2 bases from V and 0 from J, leaving 9 bases between them. Germline V lookup: CDR1 SGHRS, CDR2 YFSETQ. This CDR3 is 14 amino acids long.

The chain uses TRBV5-1 and TRBJ2-5; TRBD1 aligns across 10 bases. Germline CDR1 reads SGHRS; CDR2 reads YFSETQ. The CDR3 contains 16 residues. J was trimmed by 5 bases and V by 2 bases; bases with no gene match: 9. The CDR3 is CASSLSGTGVFETQYF. In nucleotides, the CDR3 is TGCGCCAGCAGCTTATCCGGGACAGGGGTTTTTGAGACCCAGTACTTC.

A single count supports this clone. The chain recombines TRBV5-1 with TRBJ2-7; the D is unclear. V lost 7 bases to trimming and J lost 2 bases, with 13 bases between them. CDR3 size: 13 residues. Germline V gene sequence: CDR1 SGHRS, CDR2 YFSETQ. In DNA, the CDR3 is TGCGCCAGCCGTGAGACACAAACCTACGAGCAGTACTTC. Its protein is CASRETQTYEQYF.

V is TRBV5-5 and J is TRBJ2-5; TRBD1 aligns across 8 bases. CDR3 size: 17 residues. Germline-derived CDR1 and CDR2 are SGHKS and YYEKEE (reference sequence). The J segment lost 5 bases and the V segment lost 0 bases, leaving 12 bases of the junction unmatched. CDR3 in amino acids: CASSLGGSGGALETQYF. The CDR3 nucleotides are TGTGCCAGCAGCTTGGGTGGGTCAGGGGGCGCGCTGGAGACCCAGTACTTC.

V gene TRBV18 combines with J gene TRBJ2-7; TRBD1 aligns across 7 bases. Germline values: CDR1 KGHSH, CDR2 LQKENI. CDR3 length: 13 residues. V lost 3 bases and J lost 3; bases outside the gene matches: 2. The CDR3 DNA is TGTGCCAGCTCACCGGGACAGCTCTACGAGCAGTACTTC. The encoded protein is CASSPGQLYEQYF.

V is TRBV10-1 and J is TRBJ2-5, with TRBD2 matching 9 bases. With 4 bases clipped from V and 5 bases from J, the junction kept 8 bases outside the gene matches. The CDR3 has 15 residues. The germline gives CDR1 WNHNN, CDR2 SYGVQD (reference sequence). The CDR3 protein is CASSALAGSGETQYF. The CDR3 bases are TGCGCCAGCAGTGCGCTAGCGGGATCTGGGGAGACCCAGTACTTC.

The V call is TRBV29-1, the J call TRBJ2-1; 7 nucleotides agree with TRBD1. Germline assignment: CDR1 SQVTM and CDR2 ANQGSEA. With 8 bases clipped from V and 2 bases from J, the junction kept 3 bases outside the gene matches. The CDR3 covers 12 residues. CDR3 DNA sequence: TGCAGCTGGGGGACAGCCTACAATGAGCAGTTCTTC. Its translation: CSWGTAYNEQFF.

The CDR3 DNA is TGCAGTGCTAGTGGCTCTCCCGGGCAGTACTTC. Protein sequence: CSASGSPGQYF. The genes are TRBV20-1 and TRBJ2-5; D unclear. Trimming cost V 3 bases and J 11 bases, with 13 bases left between them. Germline V gives CDR1 DFQATT, CDR2 SNEGSKA (reference sequence). The CDR3 sequence is 11 residues long.